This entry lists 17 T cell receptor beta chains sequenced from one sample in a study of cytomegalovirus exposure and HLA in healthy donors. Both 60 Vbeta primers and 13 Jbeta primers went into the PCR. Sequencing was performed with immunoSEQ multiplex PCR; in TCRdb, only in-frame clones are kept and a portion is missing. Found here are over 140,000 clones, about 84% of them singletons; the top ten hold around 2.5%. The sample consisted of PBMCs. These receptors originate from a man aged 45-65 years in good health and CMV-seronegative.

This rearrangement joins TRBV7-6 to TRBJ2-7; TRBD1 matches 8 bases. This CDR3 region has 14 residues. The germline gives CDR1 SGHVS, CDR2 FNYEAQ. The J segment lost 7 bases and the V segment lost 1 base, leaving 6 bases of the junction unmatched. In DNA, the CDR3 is TGTGCCAGCAGCTTAGGGACAGGGCTGGGGGAGCAGTACTTC. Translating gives CASSLGTGLGEQYF.

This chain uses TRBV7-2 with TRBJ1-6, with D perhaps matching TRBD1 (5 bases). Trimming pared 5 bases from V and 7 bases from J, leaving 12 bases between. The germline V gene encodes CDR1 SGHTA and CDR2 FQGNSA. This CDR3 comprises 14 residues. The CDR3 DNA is TGTGCCAGCAGCCCGCAGGGCTCGAATTCACCCCTCCACTTT. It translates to CASSPQGSNSPLHF.

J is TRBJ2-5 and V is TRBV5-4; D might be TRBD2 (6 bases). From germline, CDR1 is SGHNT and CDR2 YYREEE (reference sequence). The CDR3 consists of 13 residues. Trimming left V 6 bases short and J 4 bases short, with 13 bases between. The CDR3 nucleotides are TGTGCCAGCAAAGGAGGGGCGGGAGAGACCCAGTACTTC. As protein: CASKGGAGETQYF.

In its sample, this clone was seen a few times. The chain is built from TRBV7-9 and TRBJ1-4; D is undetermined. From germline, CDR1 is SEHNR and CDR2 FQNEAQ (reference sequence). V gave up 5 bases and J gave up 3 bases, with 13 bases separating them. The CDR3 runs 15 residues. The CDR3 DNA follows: TGTGCCAGCAGCCCAGTCGGAGCAGCTAATGAAAAACTGTTTTTT. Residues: CASSPVGAANEKLFF.

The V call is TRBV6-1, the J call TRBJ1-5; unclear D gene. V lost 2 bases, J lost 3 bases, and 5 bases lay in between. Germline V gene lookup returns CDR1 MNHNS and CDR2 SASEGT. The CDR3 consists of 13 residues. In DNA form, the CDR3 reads TGTGCCAGCAGTGAACAGATCAATCAGCCCCAGCATTTT. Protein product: CASSEQINQPQHF.

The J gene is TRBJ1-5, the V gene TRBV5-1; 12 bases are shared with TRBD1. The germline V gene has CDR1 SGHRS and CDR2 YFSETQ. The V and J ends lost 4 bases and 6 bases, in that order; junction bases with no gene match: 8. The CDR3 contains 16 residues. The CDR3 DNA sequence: TGCGCCAGCAGCCCGACGGGACAGGGGGCCGGTCAGCCCCAGCATTTT. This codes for CASSPTGQGAGQPQHF.

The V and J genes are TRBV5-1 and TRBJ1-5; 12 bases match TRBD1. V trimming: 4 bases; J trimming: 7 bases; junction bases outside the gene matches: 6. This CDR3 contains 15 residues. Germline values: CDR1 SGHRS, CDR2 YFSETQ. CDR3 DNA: TGCGCCAGCAGCCAGGGACAGGGGGCCCAACAGCCCCAGCATTTT. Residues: CASSQGQGAQQPQHF.

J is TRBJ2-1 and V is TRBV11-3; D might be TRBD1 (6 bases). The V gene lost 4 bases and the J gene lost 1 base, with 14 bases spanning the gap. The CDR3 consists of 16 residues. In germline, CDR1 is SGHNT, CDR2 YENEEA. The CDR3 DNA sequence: TGTGCCAGCAGCTCCTCGACAGGTGGGTCCTACAATGAGCAGTTCTTC. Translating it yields CASSSSTGGSYNEQFF.

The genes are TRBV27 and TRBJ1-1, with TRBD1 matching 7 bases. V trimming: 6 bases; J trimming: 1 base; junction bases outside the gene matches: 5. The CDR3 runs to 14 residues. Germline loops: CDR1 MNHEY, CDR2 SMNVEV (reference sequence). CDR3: CASRRQGSNTEAFF. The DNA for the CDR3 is TGTGCCAGCAGGCGACAGGGTTCGAACACTGAAGCTTTCTTT.

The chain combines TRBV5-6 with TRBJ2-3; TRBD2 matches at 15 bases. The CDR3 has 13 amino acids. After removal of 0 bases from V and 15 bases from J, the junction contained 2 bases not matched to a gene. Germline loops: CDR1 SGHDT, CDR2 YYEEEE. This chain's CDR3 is CASSLGGLAGGYF. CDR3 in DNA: TGTGCCAGCAGCTTGGGGGGACTAGCGGGAGGTTATTTT.

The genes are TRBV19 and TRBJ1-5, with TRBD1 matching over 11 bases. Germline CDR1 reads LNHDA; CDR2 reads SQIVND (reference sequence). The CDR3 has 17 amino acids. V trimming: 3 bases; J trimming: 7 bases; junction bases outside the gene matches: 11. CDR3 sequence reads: CASSIPGQGANRQPQHF. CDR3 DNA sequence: TGTGCCAGTAGTATCCCTGGACAGGGGGCAAATAGACAGCCCCAGCATTTT.

The CDR3 spells CASSSRQTEAFF. The CDR3 region has the DNA TGTGCCAGCAGTTCAAGACAGACTGAAGCTTTCTTT. The chain combines TRBV6-5 with TRBJ1-1; D is possibly TRBD1 (5 bases). The CDR3 is made up of 12 amino acids. V was cut by 4 bases and J by 5 bases, with 8 bases left in between. From germline, CDR1 is MNHEY and CDR2 SVGAGI.

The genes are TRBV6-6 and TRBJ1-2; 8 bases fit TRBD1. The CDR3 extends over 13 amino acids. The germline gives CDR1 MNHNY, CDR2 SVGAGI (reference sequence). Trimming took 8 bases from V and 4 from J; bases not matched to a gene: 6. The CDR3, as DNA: TGTGCCAGCGCCGACAGGGGCGGCTATGGCTACACCTTC. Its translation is CASADRGGYGYTF.

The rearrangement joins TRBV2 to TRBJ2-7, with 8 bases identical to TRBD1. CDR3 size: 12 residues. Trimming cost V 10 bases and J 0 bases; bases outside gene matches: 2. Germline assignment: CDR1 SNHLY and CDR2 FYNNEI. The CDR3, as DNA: TGTGCCATGGACAGGGTCTCCTACGAGCAGTACTTC. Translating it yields CAMDRVSYEQYF.

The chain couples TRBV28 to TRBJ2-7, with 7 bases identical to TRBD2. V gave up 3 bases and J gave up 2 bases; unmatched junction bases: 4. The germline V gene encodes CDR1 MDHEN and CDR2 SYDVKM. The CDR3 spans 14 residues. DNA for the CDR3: TGTGCCAGCAGTTTTCTCCGGGGGGCCTACGAGCAGTACTTC. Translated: CASSFLRGAYEQYF.

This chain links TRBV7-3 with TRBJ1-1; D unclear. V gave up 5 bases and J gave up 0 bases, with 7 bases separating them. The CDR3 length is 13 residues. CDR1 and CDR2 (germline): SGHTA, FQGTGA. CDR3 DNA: TGTGCCAGCAGCGAGATAGTGAACACTGAAGCTTTCTTT. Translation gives CASSEIVNTEAFF. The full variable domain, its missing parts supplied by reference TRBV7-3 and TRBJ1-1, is GAGVSQTPSNKVTEKGKYVELRCDPISGHTALYWYRQSLGQGPEFLIYFQGTGAADDSGLPNDRFFAVRPEGSVSTLKIQRTERGDSAVYLCASSEIVNTEAFFGQGTRLTVV.

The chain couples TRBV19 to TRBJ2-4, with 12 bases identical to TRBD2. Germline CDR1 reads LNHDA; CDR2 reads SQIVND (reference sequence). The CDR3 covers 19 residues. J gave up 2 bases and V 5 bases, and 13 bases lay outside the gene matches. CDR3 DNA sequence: TGTGCCAGTAGTGCCGTGGCTAGCGGGAGGGGTGGGACCAAAAACATTCAGTACTTC. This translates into CASSAVASGRGGTKNIQYF.